This TCR beta chain is drawn from a study of CXCR3-negative and CXCR3-positive naive CD8 T cells. Overall study results and limits: Diversity proved comparably high across both naive subsets and much lower in memory CD8+ cells.

CDR1 and CDR2 (germline): MNHNY, SVGAGI (reference sequence). This CDR3 contains 17 residues. With regard to this clonotype: What it recognizes is unknown.

The TRB cDNA libraries were prepared by 5' RACE with UMI labels. TCRdb re-called the 5' RACE reads and gives one entry per CDR3 protein, without DNA. The sample data list 100,000 to 150,000 distinct CDR3 sequences. The sequenced material came from naive CXCR3- CD8+ T cells from blood. Subset reported: CD45RO-CCR7+CD27+CD95- naive CD8+ T cells lacking CXCR3 (TNR3-). The chain has TRBV6-6 and TRBJ2-1; TCRdb's assignment of TRBD1 cannot be checked, as there is no DNA. The source of this sequence is a human donor in good health. Some clones in this sample may be carry-over from other donors' samples. CDR3 amino acids: CASSRSSGTADYNEQFF.